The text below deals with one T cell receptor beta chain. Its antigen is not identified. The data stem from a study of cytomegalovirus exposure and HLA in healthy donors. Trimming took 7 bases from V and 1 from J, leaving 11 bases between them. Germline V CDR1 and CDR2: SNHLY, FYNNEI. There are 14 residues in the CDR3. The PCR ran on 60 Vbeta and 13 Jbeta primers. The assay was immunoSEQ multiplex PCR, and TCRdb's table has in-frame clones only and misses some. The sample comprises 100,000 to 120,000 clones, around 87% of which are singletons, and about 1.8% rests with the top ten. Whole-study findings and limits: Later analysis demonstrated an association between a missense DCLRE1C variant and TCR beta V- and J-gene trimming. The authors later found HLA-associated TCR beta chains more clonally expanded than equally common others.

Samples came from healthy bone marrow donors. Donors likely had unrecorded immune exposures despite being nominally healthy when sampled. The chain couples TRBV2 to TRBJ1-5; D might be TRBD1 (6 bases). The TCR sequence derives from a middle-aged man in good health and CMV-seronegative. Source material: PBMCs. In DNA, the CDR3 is TGTGCCAGCACTCTCGGACAGAGCAATCAGCCCCAGCATTTT. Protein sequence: CASTLGQSNQPQHF.